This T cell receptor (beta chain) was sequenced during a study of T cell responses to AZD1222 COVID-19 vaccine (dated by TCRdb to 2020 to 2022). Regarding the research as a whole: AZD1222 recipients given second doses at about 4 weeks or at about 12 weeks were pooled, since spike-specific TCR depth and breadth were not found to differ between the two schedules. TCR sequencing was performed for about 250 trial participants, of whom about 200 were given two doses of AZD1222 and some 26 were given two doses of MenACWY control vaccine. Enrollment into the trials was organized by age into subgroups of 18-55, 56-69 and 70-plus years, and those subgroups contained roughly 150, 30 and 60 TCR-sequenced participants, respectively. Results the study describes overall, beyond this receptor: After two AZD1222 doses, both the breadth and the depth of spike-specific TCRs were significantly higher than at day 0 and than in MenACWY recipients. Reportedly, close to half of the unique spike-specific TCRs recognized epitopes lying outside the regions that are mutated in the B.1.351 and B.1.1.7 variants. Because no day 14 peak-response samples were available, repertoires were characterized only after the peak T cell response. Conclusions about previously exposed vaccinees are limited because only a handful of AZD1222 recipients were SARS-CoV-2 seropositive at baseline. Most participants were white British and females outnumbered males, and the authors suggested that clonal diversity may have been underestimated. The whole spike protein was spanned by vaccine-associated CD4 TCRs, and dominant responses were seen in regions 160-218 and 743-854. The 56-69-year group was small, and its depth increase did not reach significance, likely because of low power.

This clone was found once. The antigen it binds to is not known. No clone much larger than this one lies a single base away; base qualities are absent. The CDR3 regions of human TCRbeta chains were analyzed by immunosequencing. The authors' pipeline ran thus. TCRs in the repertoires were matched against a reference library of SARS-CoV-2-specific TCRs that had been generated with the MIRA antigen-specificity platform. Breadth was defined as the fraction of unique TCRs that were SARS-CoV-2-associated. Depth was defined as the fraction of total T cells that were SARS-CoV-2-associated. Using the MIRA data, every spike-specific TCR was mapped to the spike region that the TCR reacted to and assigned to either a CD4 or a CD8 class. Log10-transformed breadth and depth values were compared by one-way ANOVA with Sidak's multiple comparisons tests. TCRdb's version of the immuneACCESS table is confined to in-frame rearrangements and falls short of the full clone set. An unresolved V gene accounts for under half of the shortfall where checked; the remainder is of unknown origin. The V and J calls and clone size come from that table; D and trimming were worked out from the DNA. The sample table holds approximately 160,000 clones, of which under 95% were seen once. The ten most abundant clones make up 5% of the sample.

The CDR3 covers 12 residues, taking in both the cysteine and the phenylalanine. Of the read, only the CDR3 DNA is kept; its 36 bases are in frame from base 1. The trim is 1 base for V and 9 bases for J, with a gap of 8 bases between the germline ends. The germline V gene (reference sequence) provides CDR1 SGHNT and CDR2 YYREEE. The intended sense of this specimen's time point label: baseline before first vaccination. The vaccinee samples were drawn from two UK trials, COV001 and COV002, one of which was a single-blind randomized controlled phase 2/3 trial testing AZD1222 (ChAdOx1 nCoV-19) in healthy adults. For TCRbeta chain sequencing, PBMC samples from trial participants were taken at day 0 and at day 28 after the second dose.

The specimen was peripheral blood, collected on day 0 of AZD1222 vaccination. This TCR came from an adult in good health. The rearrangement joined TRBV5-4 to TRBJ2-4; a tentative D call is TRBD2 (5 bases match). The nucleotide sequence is TGTGCCAGCAGCTTGTCGGCGGGCATTCAGTACTTC. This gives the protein CASSLSAGIQYF.